This TCR beta chain originates from a study of follicular helper T cells after annual influenza vaccination. Study details: For some subjects, blood spans the 2013-2014, 2014-2015 and 2015-2016 annual vaccinations. Findings of the study overall: Only about 8.5-21% of analyzed cells yielded productive TCRB sequences. Yearly vaccinations repeatedly recalled conserved clonotypes in ICOS+CD38+ cTfh.

Time point given: 2015-2016 season, 7 days after influenza vaccination. Assay: immunoSEQ multiplex PCR; the TCRdb copy retains only in-frame clones and omits some. The profile shows approximately 9,800 clones, over 80% of them singletons. The CDR3 runs to 15 residues. The V gene's germline CDR1 is MDHEN and CDR2 SYDVKM. V was clipped by 2 bases and J by 0 bases, with 11 bases between them. Concerning this clone: Antigen specificity is unknown.

The chain combines TRBV28 with TRBJ2-7, with D uncertain. The TCR was taken from an adult who received the influenza vaccine. The sample in question was CXCR5- memory CD4+ T cells sorted from blood, obtained 7 days after influenza vaccination. The CDR3 DNA is TGTGCCAGCAGTTTAGCCGGCAAAAGCTCCTACGAGCAGTACTTC. This encodes CASSLAGKSSYEQYF.